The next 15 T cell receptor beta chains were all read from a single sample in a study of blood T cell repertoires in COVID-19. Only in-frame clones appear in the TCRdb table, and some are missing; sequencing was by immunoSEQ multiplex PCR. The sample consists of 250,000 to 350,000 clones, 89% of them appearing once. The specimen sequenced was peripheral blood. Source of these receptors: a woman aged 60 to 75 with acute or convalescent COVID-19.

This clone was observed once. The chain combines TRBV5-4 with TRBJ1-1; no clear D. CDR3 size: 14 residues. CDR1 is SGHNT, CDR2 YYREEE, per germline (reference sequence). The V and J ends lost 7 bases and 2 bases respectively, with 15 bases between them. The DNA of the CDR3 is TGTGCCAGCGGACCCGGGATAGTTAACACTGAAGCTTTCTTT. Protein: CASGPGIVNTEAFF. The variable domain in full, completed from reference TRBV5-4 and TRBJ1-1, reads ETGVTQSPTHLIKTRGQQVTLRCSSQSGHNTVSWYQQALGQGPQFIFQYYREEENGRGNFPPRFSGLQFPNYSSELNVNALELDDSALYLCASGPGIVNTEAFFGQGTRLTVV.

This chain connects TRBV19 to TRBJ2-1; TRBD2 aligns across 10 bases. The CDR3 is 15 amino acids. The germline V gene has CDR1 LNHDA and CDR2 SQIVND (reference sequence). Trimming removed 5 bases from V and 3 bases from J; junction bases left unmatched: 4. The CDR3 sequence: CASSPVAGGYNEQFF. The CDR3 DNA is TGTGCCAGTAGTCCCGTAGCGGGGGGCTACAATGAGCAGTTCTTC.

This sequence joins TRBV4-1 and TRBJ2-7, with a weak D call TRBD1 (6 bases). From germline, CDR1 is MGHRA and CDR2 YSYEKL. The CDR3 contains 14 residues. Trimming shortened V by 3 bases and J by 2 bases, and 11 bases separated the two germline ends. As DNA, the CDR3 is TGCGCCAGCAGCCAGCAACAGGGTACCTACGAGCAGTACTTC. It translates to CASSQQQGTYEQYF.

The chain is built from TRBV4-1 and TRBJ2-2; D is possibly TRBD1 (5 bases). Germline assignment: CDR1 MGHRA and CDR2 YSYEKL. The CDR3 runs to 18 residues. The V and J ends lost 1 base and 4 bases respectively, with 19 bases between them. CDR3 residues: CASSQVKIGQGSTGELFF. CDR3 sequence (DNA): TGCGCCAGCAGCCAAGTAAAAATTGGTCAGGGAAGCACCGGGGAGCTGTTTTTT.

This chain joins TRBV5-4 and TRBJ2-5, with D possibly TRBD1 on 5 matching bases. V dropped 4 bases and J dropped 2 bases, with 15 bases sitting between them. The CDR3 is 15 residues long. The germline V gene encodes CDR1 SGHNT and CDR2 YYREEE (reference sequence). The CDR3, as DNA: TGTGCCAGCAGCCAGCAAGGGGTCCCACAAGAGACCCAGTACTTC. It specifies CASSQQGVPQETQYF.

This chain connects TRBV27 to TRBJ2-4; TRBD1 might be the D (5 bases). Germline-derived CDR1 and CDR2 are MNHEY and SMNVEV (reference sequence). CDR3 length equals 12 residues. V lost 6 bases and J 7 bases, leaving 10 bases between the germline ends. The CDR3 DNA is TGTGCCAGCAGGGACATAGGGAACATTCAGTACTTC. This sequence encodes CASRDIGNIQYF.

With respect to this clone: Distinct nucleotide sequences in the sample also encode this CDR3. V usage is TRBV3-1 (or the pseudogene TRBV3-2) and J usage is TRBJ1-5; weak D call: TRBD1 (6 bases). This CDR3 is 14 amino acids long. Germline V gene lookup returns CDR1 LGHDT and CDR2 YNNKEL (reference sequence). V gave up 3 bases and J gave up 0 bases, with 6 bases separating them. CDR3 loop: CASSQGHSNQPQHF. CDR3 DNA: TGTGCCAGCAGCCAGGGACATAGCAATCAGCCCCAGCATTTT.

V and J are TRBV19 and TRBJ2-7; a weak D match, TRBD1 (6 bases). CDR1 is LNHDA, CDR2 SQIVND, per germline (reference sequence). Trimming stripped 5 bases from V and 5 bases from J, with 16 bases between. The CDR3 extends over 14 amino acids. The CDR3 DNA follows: TGTGCCAGTAGTCCACGACAGGAAGCGGACGAGCAGTACTTC. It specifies CASSPRQEADEQYF.

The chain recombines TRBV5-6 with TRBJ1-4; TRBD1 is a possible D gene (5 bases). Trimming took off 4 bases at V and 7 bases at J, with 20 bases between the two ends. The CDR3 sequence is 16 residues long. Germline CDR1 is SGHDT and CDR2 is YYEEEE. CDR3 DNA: TGTGCCAGCAGCCGTCGAGGTGTGGGACTTTTTGAAAAACTGTTTTTT. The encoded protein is CASSRRGVGLFEKLFF.

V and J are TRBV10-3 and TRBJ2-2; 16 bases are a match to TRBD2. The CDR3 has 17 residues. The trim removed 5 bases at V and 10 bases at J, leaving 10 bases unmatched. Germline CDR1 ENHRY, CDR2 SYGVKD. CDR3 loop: CAISPGLAGGRLVELFF. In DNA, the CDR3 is TGTGCCATCAGTCCGGGACTAGCGGGAGGGCGGCTGGTGGAGCTGTTTTTT.

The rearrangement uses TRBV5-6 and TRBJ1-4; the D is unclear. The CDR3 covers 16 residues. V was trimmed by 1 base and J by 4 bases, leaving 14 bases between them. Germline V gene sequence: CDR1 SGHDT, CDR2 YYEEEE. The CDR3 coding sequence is TGTGCCAGCAGCTTGTACTTGAGGGAAATTAATGAAAAACTGTTTTTT. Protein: CASSLYLREINEKLFF.

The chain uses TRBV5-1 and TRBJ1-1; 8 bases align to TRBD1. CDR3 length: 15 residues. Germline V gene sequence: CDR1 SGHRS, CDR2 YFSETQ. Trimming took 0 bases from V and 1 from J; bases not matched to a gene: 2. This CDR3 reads CASSLGGTGNTEAFF. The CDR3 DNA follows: TGCGCCAGCAGCTTGGGAGGGACAGGGAACACTGAAGCTTTCTTT.

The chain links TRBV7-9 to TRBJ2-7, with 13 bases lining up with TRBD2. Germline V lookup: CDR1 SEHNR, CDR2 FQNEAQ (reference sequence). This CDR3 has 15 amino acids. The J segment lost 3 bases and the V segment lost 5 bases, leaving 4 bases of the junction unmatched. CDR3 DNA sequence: TGTGCCAGCAGCCGGGGACTAGCGGGGCTCTACGAGCAGTACTTC. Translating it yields CASSRGLAGLYEQYF.

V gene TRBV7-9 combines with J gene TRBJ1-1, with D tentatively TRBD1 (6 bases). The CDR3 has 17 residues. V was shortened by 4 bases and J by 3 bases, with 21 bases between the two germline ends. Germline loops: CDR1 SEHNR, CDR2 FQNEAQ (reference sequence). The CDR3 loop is CASSSPLLQGGDTEAFF. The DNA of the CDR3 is TGTGCCAGCAGCTCGCCCCTCCTACAGGGAGGGGACACTGAAGCTTTCTTT.

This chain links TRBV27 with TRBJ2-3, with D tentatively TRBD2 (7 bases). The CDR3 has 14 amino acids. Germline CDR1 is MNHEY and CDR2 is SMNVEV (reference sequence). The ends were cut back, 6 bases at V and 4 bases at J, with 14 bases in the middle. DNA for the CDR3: TGTGCCAGCAGCCGCGGGGGCCCCGCAGATACGCAGTATTTT. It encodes CASSRGGPADTQYF.